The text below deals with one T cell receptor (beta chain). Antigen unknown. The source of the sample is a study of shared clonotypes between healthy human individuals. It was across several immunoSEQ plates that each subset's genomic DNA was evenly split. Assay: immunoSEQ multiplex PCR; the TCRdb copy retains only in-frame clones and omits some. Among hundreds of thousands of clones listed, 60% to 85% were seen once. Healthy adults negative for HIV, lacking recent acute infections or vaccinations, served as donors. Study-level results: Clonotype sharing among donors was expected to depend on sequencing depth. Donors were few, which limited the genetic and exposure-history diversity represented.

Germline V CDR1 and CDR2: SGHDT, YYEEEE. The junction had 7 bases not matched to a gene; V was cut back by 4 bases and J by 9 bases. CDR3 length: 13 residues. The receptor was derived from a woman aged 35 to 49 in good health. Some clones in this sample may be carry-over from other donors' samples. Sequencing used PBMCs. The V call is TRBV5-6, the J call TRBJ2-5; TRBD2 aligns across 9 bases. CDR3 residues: CASSGTSLPSQYF. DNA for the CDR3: TGTGCCAGCAGCGGGACTAGCCTTCCGTCCCAGTACTTC.